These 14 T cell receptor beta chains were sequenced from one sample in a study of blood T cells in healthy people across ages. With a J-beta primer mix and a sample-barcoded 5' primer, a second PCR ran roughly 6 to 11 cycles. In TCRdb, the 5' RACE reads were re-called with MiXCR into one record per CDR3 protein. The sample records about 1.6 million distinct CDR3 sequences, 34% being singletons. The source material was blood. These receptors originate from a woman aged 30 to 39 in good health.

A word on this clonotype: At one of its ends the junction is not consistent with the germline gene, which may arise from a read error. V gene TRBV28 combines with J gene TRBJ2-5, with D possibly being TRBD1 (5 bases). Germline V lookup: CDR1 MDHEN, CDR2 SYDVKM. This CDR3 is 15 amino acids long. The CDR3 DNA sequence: TGTGCCAGCAGTTTTCGACTCCTGGGGCAAGAGACCCTGTACTTC. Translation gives CASSFRLLGQETLYF.

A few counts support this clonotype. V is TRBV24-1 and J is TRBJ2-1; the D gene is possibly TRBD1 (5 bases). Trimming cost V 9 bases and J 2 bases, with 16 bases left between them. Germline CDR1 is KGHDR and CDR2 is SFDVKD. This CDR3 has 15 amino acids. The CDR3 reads CATESQGLAYNEQFF. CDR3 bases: TGTGCCACCGAGTCCCAGGGTTTGGCCTACAATGAGCAGTTCTTC.

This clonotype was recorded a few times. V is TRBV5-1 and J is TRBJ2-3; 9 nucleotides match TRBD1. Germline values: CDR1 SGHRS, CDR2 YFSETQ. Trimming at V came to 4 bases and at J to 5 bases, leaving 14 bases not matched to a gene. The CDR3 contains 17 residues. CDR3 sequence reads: CASSPGQGGWGRDTQYF. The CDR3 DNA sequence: TGCGCCAGCAGCCCGGGACAGGGCGGTTGGGGAAGAGATACGCAGTATTTT.

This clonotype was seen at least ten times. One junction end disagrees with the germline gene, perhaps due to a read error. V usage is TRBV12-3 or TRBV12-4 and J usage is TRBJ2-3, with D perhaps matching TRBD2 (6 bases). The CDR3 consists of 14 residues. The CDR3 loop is CASSLAASTDTQYF. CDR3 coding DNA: TGTGCCAGCAGCTTAGCGGCTAGCACAGATACGCAGTATTTT.

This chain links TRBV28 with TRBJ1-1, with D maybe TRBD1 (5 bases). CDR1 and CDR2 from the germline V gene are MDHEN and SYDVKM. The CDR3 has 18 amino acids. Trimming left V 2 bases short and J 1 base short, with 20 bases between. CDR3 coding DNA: TGTGCCAGCAGTTTACCCGTACCAGGGATAGCGTCGAACACTGAAGCTTTCTTT. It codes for CASSLPVPGIASNTEAFF.

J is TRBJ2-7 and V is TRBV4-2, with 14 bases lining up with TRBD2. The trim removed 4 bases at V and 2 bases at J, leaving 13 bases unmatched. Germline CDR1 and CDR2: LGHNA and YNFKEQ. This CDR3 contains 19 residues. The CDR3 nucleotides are TGTGCCAGCAGCCCGGCCGGGACTAGCGGGAGTAAAGGGGCCTACGAGCAGTACTTC. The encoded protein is CASSPAGTSGSKGAYEQYF.

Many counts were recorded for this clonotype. The CDR3 sequence: CASSQSDREETQYF. The DNA of the CDR3 is TGTGCCAGCAGCCAATCGGACAGGGAAGAGACCCAGTACTTC. The chain couples TRBV4-2 to TRBJ2-5; 8 bases match TRBD1. With V trimmed by 2 bases and J by 3 bases, 2 bases remained unmatched. Germline V lookup: CDR1 LGHNA, CDR2 YNFKEQ. The length of the CDR3 is 14 residues.

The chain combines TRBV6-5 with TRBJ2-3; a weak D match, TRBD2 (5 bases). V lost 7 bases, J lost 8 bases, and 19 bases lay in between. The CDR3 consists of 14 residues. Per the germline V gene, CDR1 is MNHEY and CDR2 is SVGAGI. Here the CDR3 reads CASKPRTPPGTQYF. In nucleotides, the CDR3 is TGTGCCAGCAAGCCGAGGACTCCACCAGGTACGCAGTATTTT.

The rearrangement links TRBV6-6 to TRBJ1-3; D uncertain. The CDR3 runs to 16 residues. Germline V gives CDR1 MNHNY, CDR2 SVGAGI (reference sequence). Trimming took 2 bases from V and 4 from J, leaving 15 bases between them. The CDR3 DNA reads TGTGCCAGCAGTTACATTCGGGCGCCCTCGGGAAACACCATATATTTT. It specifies CASSYIRAPSGNTIYF.

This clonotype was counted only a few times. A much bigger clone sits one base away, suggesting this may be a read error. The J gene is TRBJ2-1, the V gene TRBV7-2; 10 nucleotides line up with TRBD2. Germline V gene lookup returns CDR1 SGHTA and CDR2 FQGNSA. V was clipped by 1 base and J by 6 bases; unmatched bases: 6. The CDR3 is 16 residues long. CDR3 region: CASSLEGSGRLNEQFF. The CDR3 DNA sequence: TGTGCCAGCAGCTTAGAGGGTAGCGGGAGGCTCAATGAGCAGTTCTTC.

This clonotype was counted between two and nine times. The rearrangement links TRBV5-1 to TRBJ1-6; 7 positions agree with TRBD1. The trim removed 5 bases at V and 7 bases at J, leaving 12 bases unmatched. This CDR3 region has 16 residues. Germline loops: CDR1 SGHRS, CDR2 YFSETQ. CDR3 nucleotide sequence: TGCGCCAGCAGTACCACGACCGGGACAGAAAATTCACCCCTCCACTTT. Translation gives CASSTTTGTENSPLHF. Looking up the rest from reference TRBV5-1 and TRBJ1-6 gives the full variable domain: KAGVTQTPRYLIKTRGQQVTLSCSPISGHRSVSWYQQTPGQGLQFLFEYFSETQRNKGNFPGRFSGRQFSNSRSEMNVSTLELGDSALYLCASSTTTGTENSPLHFGNGTRLTVT.

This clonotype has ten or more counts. Here the CDR3 DNA reads TGTGCCAGCAGCTTAGAGAAGGGCTACGAGCAGTACTTC. Its protein is CASSLEKGYEQYF. The chain links TRBV7-3 to TRBJ2-7; D unclear. The CDR3 has 13 residues. Germline V CDR1 and CDR2: SGHTA, FQGTGA. With 2 bases removed from V and 3 bases from J, the gap between germline ends came to 8 bases. The full variable domain, completed using reference TRBV7-3 and TRBJ2-7, is GAGVSQTPSNKVTEKGKYVELRCDPISGHTALYWYRQSLGQGPEFLIYFQGTGAADDSGLPNDRFFAVRPEGSVSTLKIQRTERGDSAVYLCASSLEKGYEQYFGPGTRLTVT.

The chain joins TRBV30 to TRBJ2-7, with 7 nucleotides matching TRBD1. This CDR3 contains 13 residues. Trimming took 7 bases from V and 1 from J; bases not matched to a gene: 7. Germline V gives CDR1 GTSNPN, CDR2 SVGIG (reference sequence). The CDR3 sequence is CASTQGSSYEQYF. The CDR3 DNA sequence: TGTGCCTCCACACAGGGGTCTTCCTACGAGCAGTACTTC.

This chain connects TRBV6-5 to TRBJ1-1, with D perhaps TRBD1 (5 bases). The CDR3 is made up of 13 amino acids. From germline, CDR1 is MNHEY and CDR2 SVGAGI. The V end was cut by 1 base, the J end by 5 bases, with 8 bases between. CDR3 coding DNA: TGTGCCAGCAGTTACTATAAGGGGACTGAAGCTTTCTTT. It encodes CASSYYKGTEAFF.